This T cell receptor beta chain was identified in a study of T cell responses to AZD1222 COVID-19 vaccine. Regarding the study as a whole: Scientists sampled the repertoires only once the peak T cell response had passed. Spike-wide coverage was observed for vaccine-associated CD4 TCRs, with dominant responses at 160-218 and 743-854. Clonal diversity was possibly underestimated; the donors were predominantly white British and more often female.

CDR1 is LNHDA, CDR2 SQIVND, per germline (reference sequence). V lost 4 bases and J lost 7, with 13 bases in between. The CDR3 spans 13 residues. In the case of this clone: Antigen unknown.

Generated by immunoSEQ multiplex PCR, the TCRdb table keeps only in-frame clones and is missing some. Altogether about 52,000 clones are present, roughly 89% being singletons, with the ten largest covering 2.7%. The chain is built from TRBV19 and TRBJ1-2; no firm D call. The sequence was collected from an adult who received the AZD1222 COVID-19 vaccine. The sample consisted of peripheral blood, taken 28 days after the second AZD1222 dose. The CDR3 protein is CASSSGPSSGYTF. CDR3 bases: TGTGCCAGTAGTAGTGGACCTTCAAGTGGCTACACCTTC.